This is a list of T cell receptor beta chains from one sample in a study of vaccination and CD4 T cells after COVID-19. TCRdb re-called the PCR reads with MiXCR, one entry per CDR3 protein. The table includes several thousand distinct CDR3 sequences, 20% detected once. The antigens these receptors bind are not known. Material: CD4+ T cells from blood, cultured in vitro. Receptors were obtained from a human donor who had recovered from COVID-19. The CDR3 runs from the conserved cysteine through the conserved F or W. The D gene is left open where the match is weak. Clone size is stated in some rows and not others, as once, few, many or a class when expanded.

few	-	TRBJ1-1	TRBV20-1	13	TGCAGTGCCGCCGACGTCTTGAACACTGAAGCTTTCTTT	CSAADVLNTEAFF
-	-	TRBJ1-2	TRBV12-3/TRBV12-4	13	TGTGCCAGCAGCCCGACATGGCTATTTGGCTACACCTTC	CASSPTWLFGYTF
once	-	TRBJ2-3	TRBV12-2	21	TGTGCAAGTCGCCGTAGACCGGGACAGGGGGAAGTGTTGGGAGGACGGGATACGCAGTATTTT	CASRRRPGQGEVLGGRDTQYF
medium-sized	-	TRBJ1-5	TRBV20-1	13	TGCAGTGCTAGTCAGGGCCCCAATCAGCCCCAGCATTTT	CSASQGPNQPQHF
-	-	TRBJ2-7	TRBV3-1	11	TGTGCCAGCAGCCAAAGTTACGAGCAGTACTTC	CASSQSYEQYF
few	-	TRBJ1-5	TRBV20-1	15	TGCAGTGCTACCGACAGCCCTTATAGCGATCAGCCCCAGCATTTT	CSATDSPYSDQPQHF
medium-sized	TRBD1	TRBJ1-1	TRBV12-3/TRBV12-4	13	TGTGCCAGCAGCCAGGACAGGGTCCAGGAAGCTTTCTTT	CASSQDRVQEAFF
-	-	TRBJ1-2	TRBV25-1	13	TGTGCCAGCAGCGAACGGGAGACAGATGGCTACACCTTC	CASSERETDGYTF
-	TRBD2	TRBJ2-3	TRBV7-2	16	TGTGCCAGCAGCCCGCAAACTAGCGGGGGTGCGGATACGCAGTATTTT	CASSPQTSGGADTQYF
large	TRBD1	TRBJ1-1	TRBV2	13	TGTGCCAGCGGGAAGACAGGGGGCACTGAAGCTTTCTTT	CASGKTGGTEAFF
-	-	TRBJ1-1	TRBV20-1	13	TGCAGTGCTACTGGACAGTTGAACACTGAAGCTTTCTTT	CSATGQLNTEAFF
large	TRBD1	TRBJ2-3	TRBV20-1	15	TGCAGTGCTTTTACAGGGGGCGGTGTTACAGATACGCAGTATTTT	CSAFTGGGVTDTQYF
medium-sized	TRBD1	TRBJ1-2	TRBV20-1	13	TGCAGTGCCCGTTGGGGACAGAACTATGGCTACACCTTC	CSARWGQNYGYTF
-	TRBD1	TRBJ1-2	TRBV27	14	TGTGCCAGCAGTTTAAAGGGGGCAAGCTATGGCTACACCTTC	CASSLKGASYGYTF
-	-	TRBJ1-2	TRBV25-1	15	TGTGCCAGCAGTGAAGGTGGAAAATCTAACTATGGCTACACCTTC	CASSEGGKSNYGYTF
-	TRBD1	TRBJ2-2	TRBV19	14	TGTGCCAGTAGCACAGGGACAGGGACCGGGGAGCTGTTTTTT	CASSTGTGTGELFF
few	-	TRBJ1-2	TRBV27	13	TGTGCCAGCAGTTTCCGTAGTAACGATGGCTACACCTTC	CASSFRSNDGYTF
-	TRBD2	TRBJ2-4	TRBV27	18	TGTGCCAGCAGTTTATTCGCGGCTAGCGGGGGCCTCAAAAACATTCAGTACTTC	CASSLFAASGGLKNIQYF
-	-	TRBJ2-5	TRBV5-4	13	TGTGCCAGCAGCTTGATACCAGGGGAGACCCTGTACTTC	CASSLIPGETLYF
-	TRBD2	TRBJ2-3	TRBV20-1	14	TGCAGTGCTAGAAGCGGGGGGGCGTCAGATACGCAGTATTTT	CSARSGGASDTQYF